Shown below are 5 T cell receptor beta chains from a single sample sequenced in a study of control samples from healthy donors and cancer patients. Assay used: immunoSEQ multiplex PCR; TCRdb lists only in-frame clones, some missing. Of more than 75,000 clones listed, approximately 84% are singletons. The specimen sequenced was PBMCs. The receptors were gathered from a man aged 65-85 years with lung cancer.

The chain employs TRBV30 and TRBJ1-6, with a possible D match to TRBD1 (6 bases). The CDR3 length is 16 residues. Trimming left V 4 bases short and J 0 bases short, with 13 bases between. CDR1 GTSNPN and CDR2 SVGIG come from the germline V gene (reference sequence). Here the CDR3 DNA reads TGTGCCTGGATCGCTGACAGGAGCTCCTATAATTCACCCCTCCACTTT. Translating it yields CAWIADRSSYNSPLHF.

DNA for the CDR3: TGCGCCAGCAGCCAAGGCGGGGGGGGAGCGCCCGGCAATACGCAGTATTTT. This encodes CASSQGGGGAPGNTQYF. The chain links TRBV4-1 to TRBJ2-3, with TRBD2 identical over 9 bases. Germline assignment: CDR1 MGHRA and CDR2 YSYEKL. V trimming: 1 base; J trimming: 7 bases; junction bases outside the gene matches: 12. CDR3 size: 17 residues.

This chain joins TRBV19 and TRBJ2-7; D perhaps matches TRBD2 (5 bases). Germline V lookup: CDR1 LNHDA, CDR2 SQIVND (reference sequence). Trimming removed 1 base from V and 4 bases from J, with 11 bases in between. The CDR3 covers 14 residues. CDR3 region: CASSIGRDPYEQYF. The DNA for the CDR3 is TGTGCCAGTAGTATAGGTCGGGATCCTTACGAGCAGTACTTC.

This chain joins TRBV3-1 (or the pseudogene TRBV3-2) and TRBJ1-1; 12 bases are a match to TRBD1. CDR1 LGHDT and CDR2 YNNKEL come from the germline V gene (reference sequence). J was trimmed by 4 bases and V by 3 bases; bases with no gene match: 9. This CDR3 is 17 amino acids long. CDR3 amino acids: CASSQRDRGRSSTEAFF. DNA of the CDR3: TGTGCCAGCAGCCAGCGGGACAGGGGGCGATCGAGCACTGAAGCTTTCTTT.

This sequence joins TRBV20-1 and TRBJ1-5; 9 positions match TRBD1. The germline V gene encodes CDR1 DFQATT and CDR2 SNEGSKA (reference sequence). V trimming: 3 bases; J trimming: 2 bases; junction bases outside the gene matches: 14. This CDR3 spans 18 amino acids. CDR3 bases: TGCAGTGCTAGTCCGGACAGGGGCCCCTTTTGGGGCAATCAGCCCCAGCATTTT. Encoded protein: CSASPDRGPFWGNQPQHF.